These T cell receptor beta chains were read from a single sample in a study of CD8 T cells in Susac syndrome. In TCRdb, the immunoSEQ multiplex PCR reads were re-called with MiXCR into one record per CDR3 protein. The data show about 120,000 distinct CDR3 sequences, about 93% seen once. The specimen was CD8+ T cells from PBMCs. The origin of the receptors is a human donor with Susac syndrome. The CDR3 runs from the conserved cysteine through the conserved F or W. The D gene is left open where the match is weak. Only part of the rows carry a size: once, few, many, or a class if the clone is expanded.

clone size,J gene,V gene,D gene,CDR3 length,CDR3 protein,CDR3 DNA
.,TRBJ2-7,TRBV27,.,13,CASSLFSQYEQYF,TGTGCCAGCAGTTTATTTAGTCAGTACGAGCAGTACTTC
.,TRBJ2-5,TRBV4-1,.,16,CASSQGKLGFQETQYF,TGCGCCAGCAGCCAAGGAAAGTTGGGGTTCCAAGAGACCCAGTACTTC
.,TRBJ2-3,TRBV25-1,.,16,CASYGGATTSTDTQYF,TGTGCCAGCTATGGGGGGGCCACAACTAGCACAGATACGCAGTATTTT
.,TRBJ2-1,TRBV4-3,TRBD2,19,CASSQDPSVLAEAYNEQFF,TGCGCCAGCAGCCAAGATCCCTCCGTTCTAGCGGAGGCCTACAATGAGCAGTTCTTC
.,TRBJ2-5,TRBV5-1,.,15,CASSLDSAPVETQYF,TGCGCCAGCAGCTTGGACAGTGCCCCCGTCGAGACCCAGTACTTC
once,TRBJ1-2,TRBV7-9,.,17,CASSLPRDPTGDYGYTF,TGTGCCAGCAGCTTACCCAGGGACCCAACGGGAGACTATGGCTACACCTTC
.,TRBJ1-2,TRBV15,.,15,CATSRDPREEAGYTF,TGTGCCACCAGCAGAGATCCCCGGGAGGAGGCTGGCTACACCTTC
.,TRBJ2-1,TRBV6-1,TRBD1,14,CASAQGVYLNEQFF,TGTGCCAGCGCACAGGGGGTTTACCTCAATGAGCAGTTCTTC
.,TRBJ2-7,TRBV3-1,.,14,CASSQDLTRERQYF,TGTGCCAGCAGCCAAGATCTCACCCGCGAAAGGCAGTACTTC
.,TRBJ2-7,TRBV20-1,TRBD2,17,CSARGLAGGQTPYEQYF,TGCAGTGCTAGGGGACTAGCGGGGGGGCAGACTCCCTACGAGCAGTACTTC
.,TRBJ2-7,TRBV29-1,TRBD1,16,CSVQTGGTGASYEQYF,TGCAGCGTCCAGACGGGGGGGACAGGGGCCTCCTACGAGCAGTACTTC
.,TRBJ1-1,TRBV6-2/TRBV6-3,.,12,CATSIYRTEAFF,TGTGCCACCTCAATCTACAGGACTGAAGCTTTCTTT
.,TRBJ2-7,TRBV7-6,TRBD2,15,CASSPTSGGASEQYF,TGTGCCAGCAGCCCGACTAGCGGGGGGGCAAGCGAGCAGTACTTC
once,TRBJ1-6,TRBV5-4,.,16,CASSFGSLAPISPLHF,TGTGCCAGCAGTTTTGGGTCCCTAGCACCAATCTCACCCCTCCACTTT
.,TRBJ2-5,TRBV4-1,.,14,CASSQDTQQETQYF,TGCGCCAGCAGCCAAGATACACAGCAAGAGACCCAGTACTTC
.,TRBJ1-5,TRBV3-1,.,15,CASSQDRREAQPQHF,TGTGCCAGCAGCCAAGATCGTCGGGAGGCTCAGCCCCAGCATTTT
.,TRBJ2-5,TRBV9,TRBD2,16,CASSSRLAGLQETQYF,TGTGCCAGCAGCTCAAGACTAGCGGGCCTCCAAGAGACCCAGTACTTC
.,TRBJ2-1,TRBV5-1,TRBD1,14,CASSLAGTGREQFF,TGCGCCAGCAGCTTGGCAGGGACAGGGCGTGAGCAGTTCTTC
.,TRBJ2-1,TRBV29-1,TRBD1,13,CSVDPQGDNEQFF,TGCAGCGTTGATCCGCAGGGGGACAATGAGCAGTTCTTC
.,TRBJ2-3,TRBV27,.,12,CASSLPWGTQYF,TGTGCCAGCAGTTTACCTTGGGGTACGCAGTATTTT
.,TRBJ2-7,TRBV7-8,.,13,CASRGGTPGEQYF,TGTGCCAGCAGGGGCGGTACCCCGGGGGAGCAGTACTTC
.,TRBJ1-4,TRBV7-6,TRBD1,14,CASSAGTGLEKLFF,TGTGCCAGCAGCGCAGGGACAGGGCTTGAAAAACTGTTTTTT
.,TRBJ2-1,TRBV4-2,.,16,CASSQDPQGEYNEQFF,TGTGCCAGCAGCCAAGATCCACAGGGAGAATACAATGAGCAGTTCTTC
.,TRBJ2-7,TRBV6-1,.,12,CASSPGVYEQYF,TGTGCCAGCAGTCCCGGGGTCTACGAGCAGTACTTC
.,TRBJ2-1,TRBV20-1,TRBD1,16,CSARDLRGQGSNEQFF,TGCAGTGCTAGAGATCTCAGGGGACAGGGAAGCAATGAGCAGTTCTTC
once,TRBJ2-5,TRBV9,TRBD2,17,CASSAHPGLASSETQYF,TGTGCCAGCAGCGCCCACCCGGGACTAGCATCGTCAGAGACCCAGTACTTC
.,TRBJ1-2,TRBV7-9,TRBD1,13,CASSQQGSYGYTF,TGTGCCAGTAGCCAACAGGGGAGCTATGGCTACACCTTC
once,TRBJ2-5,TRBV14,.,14,CASSQVRIGETQYF,TGTGCCAGCAGCCAAGTCCGGATTGGGGAGACCCAGTACTTC
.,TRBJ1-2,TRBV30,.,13,CAWNKYSNYGYTF,TGTGCCTGGAATAAGTACAGCAACTATGGCTACACCTTC
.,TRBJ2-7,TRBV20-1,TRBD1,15,CSARDPPQGSHEQYF,TGCAGTGCTAGAGATCCCCCACAGGGGAGCCACGAGCAGTACTTC
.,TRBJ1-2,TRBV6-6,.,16,CASTGYGRDKNSGYTF,TGTGCCAGCACCGGATATGGACGGGACAAGAATTCTGGCTACACCTTC
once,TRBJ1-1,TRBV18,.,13,CASSRSANTEAFF,TGTGCCAGCTCACGATCGGCTAACACTGAAGCTTTCTTT
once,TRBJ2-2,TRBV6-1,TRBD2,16,CASSASPRLAGGELFF,TGTGCCAGCAGTGCCTCACCGAGGCTAGCGGGAGGGGAGCTGTTTTTT
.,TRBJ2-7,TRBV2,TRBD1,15,CASTTRVRDRDEQYF,TGTGCCAGCACTACCCGGGTCCGGGACAGGGACGAGCAGTACTTC
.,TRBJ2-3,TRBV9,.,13,CASSLHGGDTQYF,TGTGCCAGCAGCCTCCACGGAGGAGATACGCAGTATTTT
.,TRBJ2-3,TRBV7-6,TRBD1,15,CASSLERGQGDTQYF,TGTGCCAGCAGCTTAGAGAGGGGACAGGGAGATACGCAGTATTTT
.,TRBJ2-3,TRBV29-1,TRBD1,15,CSVPRQGAVTDTQYF,TGCAGCGTTCCTCGGCAGGGGGCGGTTACAGATACGCAGTATTTT
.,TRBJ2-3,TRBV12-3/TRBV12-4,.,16,CASILRAGAFTDTQYF,TGTGCCAGCATACTCCGGGCGGGGGCATTCACAGATACGCAGTATTTT
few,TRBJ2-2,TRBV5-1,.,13,CASSFRGPGELFF,TGCGCCAGCAGCTTTCGGGGCCCCGGGGAGCTGTTTTTT